This TCR beta chain was sequenced during a study of T cell responses to AZD1222 COVID-19 vaccine (dated by TCRdb to the early 2020s). Background for the entire study: A total of 230 to 250 trial participants underwent TCR sequencing, of whom some 200 had received two doses of AZD1222 and about 25 had received two doses of the MenACWY control vaccine. Trial participants were enrolled by age into 18-55, 56-69 and 70-plus year subgroups, with roughly 160, 29 and 62 TCR-sequenced participants respectively. Overall study outcomes, separate from this receptor: The vaccine-associated CD4 TCRs covered the entire spike protein, and the dominant responses fell in regions 160-218 and 743-854. No day 14 peak-response samples were available, so repertoires were characterized only after the peak T cell response. After two AZD1222 doses, spike-specific TCR breadth and depth were significantly higher than at day 0 and than in MenACWY recipients. Reportedly, close to half of the unique spike-specific TCRs recognized epitopes lying outside the regions that are mutated in the B.1.351 and B.1.1.7 variants. In the small 56-69-year group, the increase in depth fell short of significance, most likely because of low power. Only a handful of AZD1222 recipients were SARS-CoV-2 seropositive at baseline, limiting conclusions about previously exposed vaccinees. Participants were mostly white British and included more females than males, and it was suggested by the authors that clonal diversity may have been underestimated.

The CDR3 regions of human TCRbeta chains were analyzed by immunosequencing. As for the authors' bioinformatics: Repertoire TCRs were matched against a reference library of SARS-CoV-2-specific TCRs generated with the MIRA antigen-specificity platform. Breadth was defined as the fraction of unique TCRs that were SARS-CoV-2-associated. Depth was defined as the fraction of total T cells that were SARS-CoV-2-associated. Using the MIRA data, each spike-specific TCR was mapped to the spike region that the TCR reacts to and placed in a CD4 or CD8 class. Log10-transformed breadth and depth values were compared by one-way ANOVA with Sidak's multiple comparisons tests. The clones in this table, taken by TCRdb from immuneACCESS, are in-frame only. Not every clone is retained; where verified, under half of the shortfall comes from an unresolved V gene, and the cause of the rest is unknown. That table furnishes V, J and clone size, whereas the DNA furnished D and trimming. This sample has 150,000 to 190,000 clones in its table, and roughly nine tenths of those were observed once. The ten most abundant clones make up under 8% of the sample.

Concerning this clone itself: The specificity of this receptor is unknown. Per-nucleotide qualities are absent, and no much larger clonotype sits a single base away.

From cysteine to phenylalanine, the CDR3 is 15 amino acids long. Left in the record is the CDR3 DNA by itself, 45 bases read in frame from the first base. Per the germline V gene, SGHRS is the CDR1 and YFSETQ is the CDR2. A distance of 10 bases separates the germline ends of V and J, which lose 0 bases and 4 bases respectively. Explained via the paper, the time point label denotes: sample from adult after SARS-CoV-2 infection, after symptom onset. A couple of convalescent COVID-19 patients, sampled after symptom onset from adults with prior SARS-CoV-2 infection, were also TCR-sequenced for comparison.

This TCR was recovered from an adult who had recovered from COVID-19. The input for sequencing was peripheral blood, taken after recovery from COVID-19. The rearranged segments are TRBV5-1 and TRBJ2-2, with the D gene not clear enough to name. CDR3 sequence: CASSLASASTGELFF. The DNA is TGCGCCAGCAGCTTGGCCTCGGCATCCACCGGGGAGCTGTTTTTT.